This T cell receptor beta chain is drawn from a study of control samples from healthy donors and cancer patients. Sequencing was performed with immunoSEQ multiplex PCR; in TCRdb, only in-frame clones are kept and a portion is missing. There are roughly 43,000 clones in the sample; 80% to 90% occur only once, and more than 8.5% lies in the top ten. Between the trimmed V and J ends, which lost 0 bases and 5 bases, there was a span of 6 bases. Germline CDR1 KGHDR, CDR2 SFDVKD. This CDR3 region has 13 residues. This clone was found a few times. Sequencing input: PBMCs. The origin of this receptor is a woman aged 55 to 70 with lung cancer. The rearrangement links TRBV24-1 to TRBJ1-1; D gene uncertain. In nucleotides, the CDR3 is TGTGCCACCAGTGATTTGGGCGGGACTGAAGCTTTCTTT. Its translation: CATSDLGGTEAFF.